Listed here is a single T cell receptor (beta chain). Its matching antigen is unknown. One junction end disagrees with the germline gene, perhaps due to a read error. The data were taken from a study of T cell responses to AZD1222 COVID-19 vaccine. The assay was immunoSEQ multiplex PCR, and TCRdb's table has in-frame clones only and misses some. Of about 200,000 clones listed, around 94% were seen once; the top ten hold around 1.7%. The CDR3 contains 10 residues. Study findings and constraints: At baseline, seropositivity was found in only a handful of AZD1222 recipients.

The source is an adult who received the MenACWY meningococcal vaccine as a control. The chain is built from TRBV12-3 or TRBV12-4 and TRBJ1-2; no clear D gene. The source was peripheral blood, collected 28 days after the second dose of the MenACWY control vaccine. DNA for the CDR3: TGTGCCAGCAGTTGGCAGGTGGACCGCTTC. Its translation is CASSWQVDRF.